This paragraph covers one TCR beta chain sequence. Antigen: not known. On cycle 4 day 1 and cycle 7 day 1, as well as at baseline, blood was sampled. Profiled with immunoSEQ multiplex PCR; TCRdb holds only in-frame clones, not every one. The repertoire holds approximately 69,000 clones, with roughly 94% as singletons. The data were obtained in a study of OX40 agonist ivuxolimab in advanced cancers. Whole-study context: Patients received the agonistic anti-OX40 (CD134) antibody ivuxolimab.

Study-wide findings and caveats: CD8+ T cells (on average) carried more expanded clones than CD4+ T cells. The antigen specificity of the peripheral T cells (those that were expanded) was not determined.

The sample was CD4+ or CD8+ T cells sorted from blood, taken in a trial of the OX40 agonist ivuxolimab. The receptor was isolated from an adult with an advanced solid tumor such as melanoma, head and neck, liver or kidney cancer.

CDR3 amino acids: CASSQGGRYEQYF. In nucleotides, the CDR3 is TGTGCCAGCAGCCAAGGTGGCCGCTACGAGCAGTACTTC. The chain has TRBV14 and TRBJ2-7; no reliable D call. The CDR3 covers 13 residues. Trimming took 1 base from V and 3 from J, leaving 7 bases between them. Germline-derived CDR1 and CDR2 are SGHDN and FVKESK.